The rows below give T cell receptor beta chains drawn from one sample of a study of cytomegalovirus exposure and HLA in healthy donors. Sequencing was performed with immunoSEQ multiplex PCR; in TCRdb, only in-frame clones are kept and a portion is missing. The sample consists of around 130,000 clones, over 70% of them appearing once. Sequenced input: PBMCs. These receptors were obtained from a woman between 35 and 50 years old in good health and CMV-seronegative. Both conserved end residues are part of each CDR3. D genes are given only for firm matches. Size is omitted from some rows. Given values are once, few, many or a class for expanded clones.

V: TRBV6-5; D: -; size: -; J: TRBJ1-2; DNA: TGTGCCAGCAGTGTCGCGACGGACTCCTATGGCTACACCTTC; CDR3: CASSVATDSYGYTF
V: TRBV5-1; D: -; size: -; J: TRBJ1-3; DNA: TGCGCCAGCAGTGCTTACGGTAACTCTGGAAACACCATATATTTT; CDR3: CASSAYGNSGNTIYF
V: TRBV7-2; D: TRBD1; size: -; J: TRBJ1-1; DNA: TGTGCCAGCAGCTCCGGGACAGGGGGAATGGGTGAAGCTTTCTTT; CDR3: CASSSGTGGMGEAFF
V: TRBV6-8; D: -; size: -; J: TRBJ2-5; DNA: TGTGCCAGCTCCGGGGAGACCCAGTACTTC; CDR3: CASSGETQYF
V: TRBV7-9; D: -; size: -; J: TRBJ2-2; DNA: TGTTCCAGCAGCCCGAAGAGAGGGCAGAACACCGGGGAGCTGTTTTTT; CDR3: CSSSPKRGQNTGELFF
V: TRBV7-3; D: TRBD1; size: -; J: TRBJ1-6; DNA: TGTGCCAGCAGCTCTGGGGTGGGGACAGCTAATCTCCACTTT; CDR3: CASSSGVGTANLHF
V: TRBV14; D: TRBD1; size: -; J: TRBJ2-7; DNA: TGTGCCAGCAGCCAACTTCGGGACAGGGATCGGCAGTACTTC; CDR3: CASSQLRDRDRQYF
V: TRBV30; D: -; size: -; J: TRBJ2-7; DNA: TGTGCCTGGAGCCCGCACTCTTACGAGCAGTACTTC; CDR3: CAWSPHSYEQYF
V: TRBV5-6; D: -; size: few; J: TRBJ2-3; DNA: TGTGCCAGCAGCTCCGGACAGCTCACAGATACGCAGTATTTT; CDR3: CASSSGQLTDTQYF
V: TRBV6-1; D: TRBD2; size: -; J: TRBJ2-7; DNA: TGTGCCAGCAGTGAGGGCCGAGGGGAACTAGCGGGCTACGAGCAGTACTTC; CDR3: CASSEGRGELAGYEQYF
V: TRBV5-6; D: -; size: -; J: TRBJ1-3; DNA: TGTGCCAGCAGCACTAAACGACAGACGCGACCAGGAAACACCATATATTTT; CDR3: CASSTKRQTRPGNTIYF
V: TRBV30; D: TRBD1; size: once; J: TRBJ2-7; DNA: TGTGCCTGGAGTGTCCAGACAGGGACCTACGAGCAGTACTTC; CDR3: CAWSVQTGTYEQYF
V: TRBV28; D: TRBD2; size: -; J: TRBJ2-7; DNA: TGTGCCAGCAGTTGGGCTAGCGGGAGGAGCGAGATTCAGACCTACGAGCAGTACTTC; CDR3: CASSWASGRSEIQTYEQYF
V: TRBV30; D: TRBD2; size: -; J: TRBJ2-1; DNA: TGTGCCTGGAATCCGGGGACTAGCTCCTACAATGAGCAGTTCTTC; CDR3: CAWNPGTSSYNEQFF
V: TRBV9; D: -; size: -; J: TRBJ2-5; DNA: TGTGCCAGCAGCGTAGAGGGAGCGAAAAAGACCCAGTACTTC; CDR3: CASSVEGAKKTQYF
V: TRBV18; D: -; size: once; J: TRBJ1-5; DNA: TGTGCCAGCTCACCCCAGTACAATCAGCCCCAGCATTTT; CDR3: CASSPQYNQPQHF
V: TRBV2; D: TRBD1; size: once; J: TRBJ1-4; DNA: TGTGCCAGCAGTCGAGACAGGGGACCGTATGAAAAACTGTTTTTT; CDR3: CASSRDRGPYEKLFF
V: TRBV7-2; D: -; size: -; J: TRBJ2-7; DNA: TGTGCCAGCAGCTTAGCCCCCGGCGAGCAGTACTTC; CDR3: CASSLAPGEQYF
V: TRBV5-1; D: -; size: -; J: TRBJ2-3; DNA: TGCGCCAGCAGCTTGGCTAGGAGTGACGATACGCAGTATTTT; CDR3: CASSLARSDDTQYF
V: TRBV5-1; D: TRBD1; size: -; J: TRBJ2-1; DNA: TGCGCCAGCAGCTTGGGCCAGGGGGCCTACAATGAGCAGTTCTTC; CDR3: CASSLGQGAYNEQFF
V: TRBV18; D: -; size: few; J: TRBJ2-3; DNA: TGTGCCAGCTCACCACCGGCTGAGGCAGATACGCAGTATTTT; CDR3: CASSPPAEADTQYF
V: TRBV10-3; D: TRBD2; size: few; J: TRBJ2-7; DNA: TGTGCCATCAGTGATAGCGGGACATTCTACGAGCAGTACTTC; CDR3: CAISDSGTFYEQYF
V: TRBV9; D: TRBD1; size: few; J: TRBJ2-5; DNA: TGTGCCAGCAGCCTCACGACAGGGGGCGATTTTGAGACCCAGTACTTC; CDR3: CASSLTTGGDFETQYF
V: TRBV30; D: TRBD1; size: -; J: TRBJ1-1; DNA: TGTGCCTGCCCGGGACAGGGGGGGAGCACTGAAGCTTTCTTT; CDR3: CACPGQGGSTEAFF
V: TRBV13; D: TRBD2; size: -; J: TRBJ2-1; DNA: TGTGCCAGCACCAAACTAGCGGGACCGTACAATGAGCAGTTCTTC; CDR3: CASTKLAGPYNEQFF
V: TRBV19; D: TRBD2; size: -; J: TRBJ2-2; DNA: TGTGCCAGTAGTATAGGGGAGGCACTAGCGGGAGCGACCGGGGAGCTGTTTTTT; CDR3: CASSIGEALAGATGELFF
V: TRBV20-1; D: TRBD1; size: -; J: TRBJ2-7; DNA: TGCAGTGCTGCACGGGACAGGGACTTC; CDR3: CSAARDRDF
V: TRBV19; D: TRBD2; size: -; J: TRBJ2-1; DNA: TGTGCCAGTAAAGGCGGGAGGTCAAATTACAATGAGCAGTTCTTC; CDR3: CASKGGRSNYNEQFF
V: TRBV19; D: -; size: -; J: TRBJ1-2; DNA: TGTGCCAGTAGTATCCCTGCAGGGCCAATTGATGGCTACACCTTC; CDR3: CASSIPAGPIDGYTF
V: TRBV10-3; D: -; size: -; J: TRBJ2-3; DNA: TGTGCCATCAGTGAGGACTCCACAGATACGCAGTATTTT; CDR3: CAISEDSTDTQYF
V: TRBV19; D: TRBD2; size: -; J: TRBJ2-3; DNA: TGTGCCAGTAGTATAGCTTCGACTAGCGGGGCCTTCACAGATACGCAGTATTTT; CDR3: CASSIASTSGAFTDTQYF
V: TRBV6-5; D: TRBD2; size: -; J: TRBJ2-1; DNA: TGTGCCAGCAGACTTACTAGGGAGGGGTTAAATGAGCAGTTCTTC; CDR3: CASRLTREGLNEQFF
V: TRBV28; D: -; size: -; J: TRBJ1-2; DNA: TGTGCCAGCAGGCTAGGTACAGGGATCTACTACACCTTC; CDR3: CASRLGTGIYYTF
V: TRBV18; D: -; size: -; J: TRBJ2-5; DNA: TGTGCCAGCTCACCCCCGACAGCCTACCAAGAGACCCAGTACTTC; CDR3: CASSPPTAYQETQYF
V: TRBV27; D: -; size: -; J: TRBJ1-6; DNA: TGTGCCAGCAGTTTAGGAACGCAGGGTTATAATTCACCCCTCCACTTT; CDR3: CASSLGTQGYNSPLHF
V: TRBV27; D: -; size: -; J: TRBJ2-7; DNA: TGTGCCAGCACCTCCCTCGGACTTGGGGCCTACGAGCAGTACTTC; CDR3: CASTSLGLGAYEQYF
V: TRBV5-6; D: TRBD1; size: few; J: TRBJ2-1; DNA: TGTGCCAGCAGCTCCCCGGGACAGGGCGGCAATGAGCAGTTCTTC; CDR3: CASSSPGQGGNEQFF
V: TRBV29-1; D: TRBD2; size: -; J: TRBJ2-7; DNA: TGCAGCGTGGTTGAGCGGGAGGGATCCTACGAGCAGTACTTC; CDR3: CSVVEREGSYEQYF
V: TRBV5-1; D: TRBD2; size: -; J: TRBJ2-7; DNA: TGCGCCAGCACGCCCCGGGGGGGGACTAGCGGGGTCCAGGAGCAGTACTTC; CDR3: CASTPRGGTSGVQEQYF
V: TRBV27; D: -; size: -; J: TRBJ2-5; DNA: TGTGCCAGCAGTTCCCTAACTCTCGAAGAGACCCAGTACTTC; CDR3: CASSSLTLEETQYF
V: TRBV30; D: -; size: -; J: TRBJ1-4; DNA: TGTGCCTGGATGAGGCAGAACAATGAAAAACTGTTTTTT; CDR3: CAWMRQNNEKLFF
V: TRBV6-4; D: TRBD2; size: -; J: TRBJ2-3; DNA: TGTGCCAGCAGTGACCCGGAGGGACTAGCGGGATCTGCAGATACGCAGTATTTT; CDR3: CASSDPEGLAGSADTQYF
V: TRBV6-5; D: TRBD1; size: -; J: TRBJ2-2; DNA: TGTGCCAGCAAAGGGACAGGGGACGGCACCGGGGAGCTGTTTTTT; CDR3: CASKGTGDGTGELFF
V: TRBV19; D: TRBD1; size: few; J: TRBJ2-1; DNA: TGTGCCAGTAGTATACAGGGGGCTTACAATGAGCAGTTCTTC; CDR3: CASSIQGAYNEQFF
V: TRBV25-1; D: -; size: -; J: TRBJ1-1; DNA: TGTGCCAGCAGTCGACCAGGGGAGGGGACTGAAGCTTTCTTT; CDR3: CASSRPGEGTEAFF
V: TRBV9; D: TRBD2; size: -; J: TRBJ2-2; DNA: TGTGCCAGCAGCGTAGGGGGGGGGAACACCGGGGAGCTGTTTTTT; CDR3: CASSVGGGNTGELFF
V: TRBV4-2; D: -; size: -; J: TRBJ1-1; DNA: TGTGCCAGCAGCCAAGTTACGGGGGTTGATAGAGGTGAAGCTTTCTTT; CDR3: CASSQVTGVDRGEAFF
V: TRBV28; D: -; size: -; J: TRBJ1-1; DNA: TGTGCCAGCAGTTTAGCGGATAGGATTATGAACACTGAAGCTTTCTTT; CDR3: CASSLADRIMNTEAFF
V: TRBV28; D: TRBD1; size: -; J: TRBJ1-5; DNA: TGTGCCAGCAGTTTAACGGCGGGACAGGGGCATCAGCCCCAGCATTTT; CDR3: CASSLTAGQGHQPQHF
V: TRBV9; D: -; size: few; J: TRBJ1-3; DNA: TGTGCCAGCAGCGCGGACATCATCTCTGGAAACACCATATATTTT; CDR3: CASSADIISGNTIYF
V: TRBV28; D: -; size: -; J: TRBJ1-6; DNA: TGTGCCAGCATCCCCGGGGAGGGCTTCTCCTATAATTCACCCCTCCACTTT; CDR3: CASIPGEGFSYNSPLHF
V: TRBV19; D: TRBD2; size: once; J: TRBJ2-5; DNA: TGTGCCAGTAGTACAGTTCTAGCGGGAGTAGGAGAGACCCAGTACTTC; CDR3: CASSTVLAGVGETQYF
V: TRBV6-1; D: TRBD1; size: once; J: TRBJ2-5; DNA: TGTGCCAGCAATGCACAGGGGGGTGAGACCCAGTACTTC; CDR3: CASNAQGGETQYF